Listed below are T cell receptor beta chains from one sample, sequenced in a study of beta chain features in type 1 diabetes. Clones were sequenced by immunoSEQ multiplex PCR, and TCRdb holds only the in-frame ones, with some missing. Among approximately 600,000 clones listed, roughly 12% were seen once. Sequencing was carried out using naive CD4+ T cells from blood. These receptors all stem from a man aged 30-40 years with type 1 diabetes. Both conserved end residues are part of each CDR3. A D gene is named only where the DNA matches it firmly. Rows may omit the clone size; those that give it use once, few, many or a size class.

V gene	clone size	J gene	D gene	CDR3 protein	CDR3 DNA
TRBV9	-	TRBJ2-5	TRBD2	CASSVVSGGSETQYF	TGTGCCAGCAGCGTGGTAAGCGGGGGCTCCGAGACCCAGTACTTC
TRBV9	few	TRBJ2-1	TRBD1	CASSAPPGTGNEQFF	TGTGCCAGCAGCGCCCCCCCCGGGACAGGGAATGAGCAGTTCTTC
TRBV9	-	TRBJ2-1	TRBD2	CASSVDGGGNEQFF	TGTGCCAGCAGCGTAGATGGCGGGGGGAATGAGCAGTTCTTC
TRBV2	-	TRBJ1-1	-	CASNRLNTEAFF	TGTGCCAGTAATAGGCTGAACACTGAAGCTTTCTTT
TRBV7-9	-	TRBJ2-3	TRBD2	CASSSPSGGHSSTDTQYF	TGTGCCAGCAGCTCCCCTAGCGGGGGCCACTCTAGCACAGATACGCAGTATTTT
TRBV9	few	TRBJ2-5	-	CASSPDSYQETQYF	TGTGCCAGCAGCCCTGACAGTTACCAAGAGACCCAGTACTTC
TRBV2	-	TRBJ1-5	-	CASSENQGSQPQHF	TGTGCCAGCAGTGAGAATCAGGGTTCTCAGCCCCAGCATTTT
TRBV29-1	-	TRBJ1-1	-	CSANNRLTNTEAFF	TGCAGCGCCAATAACAGGCTTACGAACACTGAAGCTTTCTTT
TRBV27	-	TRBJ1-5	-	CASSSTGLGNQPQHF	TGTGCCAGCAGTTCCACAGGGTTGGGCAATCAGCCCCAGCATTTT
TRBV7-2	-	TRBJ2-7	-	CASSSLYEQYF	TGTGCCAGCAGCTCTCTGTACGAGCAGTACTTC
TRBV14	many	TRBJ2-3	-	CASSQDEGDTQYF	TGTGCCAGCAGCCAAGATGAAGGCGATACGCAGTATTTT
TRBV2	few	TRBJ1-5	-	CASSDGRGQPQHF	TGTGCCAGCAGTGATGGTAGGGGGCAGCCCCAGCATTTT
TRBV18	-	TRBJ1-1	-	CASSPSGVNTEAFF	TGTGCCAGCTCACCATCAGGGGTGAACACTGAAGCTTTCTTT
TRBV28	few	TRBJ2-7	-	CASTSYYYEQYF	TGTGCCAGCACCAGTTATTACTACGAGCAGTACTTC
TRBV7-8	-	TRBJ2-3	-	CASSLGSGDGDTQYF	TGTGCCAGCAGCTTAGGGTCGGGGGACGGAGATACGCAGTATTTT
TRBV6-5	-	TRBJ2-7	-	CASSSGVSYEQYF	TGTGCCAGCAGTTCTGGGGTCTCCTACGAGCAGTACTTC
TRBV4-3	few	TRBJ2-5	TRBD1	CASSQDRTGEETQYF	TGCGCCAGCAGCCAAGATCGGACAGGGGAAGAGACCCAGTACTTC
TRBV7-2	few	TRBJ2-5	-	CATSQGSETQYF	TGTGCCACCAGTCAAGGGTCCGAGACCCAGTACTTC
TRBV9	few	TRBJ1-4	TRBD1	CASGETGARGKLFF	TGTGCCAGCGGGGAGACAGGGGCGAGGGGAAAACTGTTTTTT
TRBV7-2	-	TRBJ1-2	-	CASSLSGGVNYGYTF	TGTGCCAGCAGCTTGAGTGGTGGGGTTAACTATGGCTACACCTTC
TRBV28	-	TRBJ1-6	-	CASSSEIPLHF	TGTGCCAGCAGCTCAGAAATACCCCTCCACTTT
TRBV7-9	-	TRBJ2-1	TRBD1	CASSDPGQGYNEQFF	TGTGCCAGCAGCGATCCGGGACAGGGCTACAATGAGCAGTTCTTC
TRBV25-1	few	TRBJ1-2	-	CASSSSDAYGYTF	TGTGCCAGCAGTTCAAGTGACGCCTATGGCTACACCTTC
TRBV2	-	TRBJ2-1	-	CASTTGTLQFF	TGTGCCAGCACCACCGGGACATTGCAGTTCTTC